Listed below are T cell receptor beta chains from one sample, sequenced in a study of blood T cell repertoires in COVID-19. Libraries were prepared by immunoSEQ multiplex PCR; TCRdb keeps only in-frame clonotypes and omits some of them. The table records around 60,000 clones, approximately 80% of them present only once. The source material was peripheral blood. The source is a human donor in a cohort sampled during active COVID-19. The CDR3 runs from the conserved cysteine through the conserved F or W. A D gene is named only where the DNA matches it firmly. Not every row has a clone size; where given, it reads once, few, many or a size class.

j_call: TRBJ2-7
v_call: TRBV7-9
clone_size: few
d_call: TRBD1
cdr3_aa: CASSWTGSLYEQYF
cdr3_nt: TGTGCCAGCAGCTGGACAGGGTCCCTCTACGAGCAGTACTTC

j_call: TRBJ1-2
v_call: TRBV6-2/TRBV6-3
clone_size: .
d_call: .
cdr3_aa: CASSYGRYDGYTF
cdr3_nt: TGTGCCAGCAGTTACGGGAGGTACGATGGCTACACCTTC

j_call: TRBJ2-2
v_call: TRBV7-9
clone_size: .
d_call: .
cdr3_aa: CASSLEGSTGELFF
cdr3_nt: TGTGCCAGCAGCTTAGAAGGGAGTACCGGGGAGCTGTTTTTT

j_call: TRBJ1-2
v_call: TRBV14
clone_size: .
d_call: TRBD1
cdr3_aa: CASSPGTGRGIYGYTF
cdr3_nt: TGTGCCAGCAGCCCAGGGACAGGAAGGGGAATCTATGGCTACACCTTC

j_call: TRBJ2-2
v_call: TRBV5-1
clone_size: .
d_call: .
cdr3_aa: CASSPRGGMANTGELFF
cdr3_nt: TGCGCCAGCAGCCCGAGGGGGGGGATGGCGAACACCGGGGAGCTGTTTTTT

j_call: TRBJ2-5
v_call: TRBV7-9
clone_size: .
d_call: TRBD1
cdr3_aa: CASSYGTGIETQYF
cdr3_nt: TGTGCCAGCAGCTACGGGACAGGGATAGAGACCCAGTACTTC

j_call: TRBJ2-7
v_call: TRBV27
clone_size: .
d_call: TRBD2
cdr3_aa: CASSLYGGGNYEQYF
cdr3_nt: TGTGCCAGCAGTTTATACGGCGGGGGGAACTACGAGCAGTACTTC

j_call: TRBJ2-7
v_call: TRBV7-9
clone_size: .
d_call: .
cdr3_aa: CASSPSTGIYEQYF
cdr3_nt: TGTGCCAGCAGCCCCTCGACAGGTATCTACGAGCAGTACTTC

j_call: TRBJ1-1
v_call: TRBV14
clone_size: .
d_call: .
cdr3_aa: CASSQATVNTEAFF
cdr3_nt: TGTGCCAGCAGCCAAGCGACAGTGAACACTGAAGCTTTCTTT

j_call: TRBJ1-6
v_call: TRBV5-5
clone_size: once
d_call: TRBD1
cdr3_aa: CASSLTGQPNSPLHF
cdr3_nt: TGTGCCAGCAGCTTAACGGGACAGCCAAATTCACCCCTCCACTTT

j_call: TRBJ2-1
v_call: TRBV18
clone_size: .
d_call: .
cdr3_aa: CASSPLRSSYNEQFF
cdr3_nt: TGTGCCAGCTCACCTCTACGTAGCTCCTACAATGAGCAGTTCTTC

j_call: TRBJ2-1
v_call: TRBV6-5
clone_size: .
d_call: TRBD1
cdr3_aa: CASLQGGEQFF
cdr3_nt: TGTGCCAGCCTACAGGGGGGTGAGCAGTTCTTC

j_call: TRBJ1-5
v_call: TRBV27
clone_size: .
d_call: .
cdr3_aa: CASSHNGGNQPQHF
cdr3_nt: TGTGCCAGCAGTCACAATGGTGGCAATCAGCCCCAGCATTTT

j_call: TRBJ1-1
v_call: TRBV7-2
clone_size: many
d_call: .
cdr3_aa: CASSPQLNTEAFF
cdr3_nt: TGTGCCAGCAGCCCCCAGTTGAACACTGAAGCTTTCTTT

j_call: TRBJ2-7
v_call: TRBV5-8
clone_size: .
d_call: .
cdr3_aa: CASSLGQGLTYEQYF
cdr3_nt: TGTGCCAGCAGCTTGGGGCAGGGGCTCACCTACGAGCAGTACTTC

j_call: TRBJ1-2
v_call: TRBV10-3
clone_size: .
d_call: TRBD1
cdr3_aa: CALSPGQGSNYGYTF
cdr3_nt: TGTGCCCTCTCGCCAGGACAGGGGTCTAACTATGGCTACACCTTC

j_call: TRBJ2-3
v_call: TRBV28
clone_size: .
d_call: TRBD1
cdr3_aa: CASSLRTGYTDTQYF
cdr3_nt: TGTGCCAGCAGTTTGCGGACAGGTTACACAGATACGCAGTATTTT

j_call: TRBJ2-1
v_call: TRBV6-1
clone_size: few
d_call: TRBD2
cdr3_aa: CASSEAAGGSYNEQFF
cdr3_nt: TGTGCCAGCAGTGAAGCGGCGGGGGGATCTTACAATGAGCAGTTCTTC

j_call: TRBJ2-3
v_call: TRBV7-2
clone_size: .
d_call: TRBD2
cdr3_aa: CASSPQAGGQDTQYF
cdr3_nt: TGTGCCAGCAGCCCTCAAGCGGGGGGGCAAGATACGCAGTATTTT

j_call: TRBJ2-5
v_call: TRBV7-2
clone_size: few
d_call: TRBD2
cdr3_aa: CASSPLAGWPETQYF
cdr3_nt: TGTGCCAGCAGTCCCCTAGCGGGATGGCCAGAGACCCAGTACTTC

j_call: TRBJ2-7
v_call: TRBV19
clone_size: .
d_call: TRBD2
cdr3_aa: CATRGGATYEQYF
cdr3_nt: TGTGCCACTCGGGGGGGTGCGACCTACGAGCAGTACTTC

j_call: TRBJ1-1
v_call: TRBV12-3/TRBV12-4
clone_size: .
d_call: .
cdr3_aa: CASSRQAGTEAFF
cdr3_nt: TGTGCCAGCAGCCGACAGGCCGGCACTGAAGCTTTCTTT

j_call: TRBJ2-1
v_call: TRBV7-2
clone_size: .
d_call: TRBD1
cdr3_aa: CASSQSRGPLNEQFF
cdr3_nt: TGTGCCAGCAGCCAGTCGAGGGGGCCACTCAATGAGCAGTTCTTC

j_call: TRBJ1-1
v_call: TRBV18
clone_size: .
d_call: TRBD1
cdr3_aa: CASSPQTGDGGTEAFF
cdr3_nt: TGTGCCAGCTCACCACAGACAGGGGATGGGGGGACTGAAGCTTTCTTT

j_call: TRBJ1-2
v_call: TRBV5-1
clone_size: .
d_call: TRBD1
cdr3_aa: CASSLETGGGYGYTF
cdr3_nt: TGCGCCAGCAGCTTGGAAACAGGGGGCGGCTATGGCTACACCTTC

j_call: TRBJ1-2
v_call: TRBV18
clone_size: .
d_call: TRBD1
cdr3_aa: CATKTGGDYGYTF
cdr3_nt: TGTGCCACGAAAACAGGGGGAGATTATGGCTACACCTTC

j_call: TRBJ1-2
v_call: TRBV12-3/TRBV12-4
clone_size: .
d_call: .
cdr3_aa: CASSSDSNYGYTF
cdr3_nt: TGTGCCAGCAGTTCGGACAGCAACTATGGCTACACCTTC

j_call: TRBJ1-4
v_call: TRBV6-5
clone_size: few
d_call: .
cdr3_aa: CASTSTNEKLFF
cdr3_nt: TGTGCCAGCACCTCAACTAATGAAAAACTGTTTTTT

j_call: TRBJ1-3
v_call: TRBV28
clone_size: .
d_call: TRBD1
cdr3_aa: CASRGTGGNTIYF
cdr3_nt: TGTGCCAGCAGGGGGACAGGTGGAAACACCATATATTTT

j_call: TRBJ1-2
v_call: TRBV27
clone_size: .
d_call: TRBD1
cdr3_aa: CASSLNRGNGYTF
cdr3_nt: TGTGCCAGCAGTTTGAACAGGGGGAACGGCTACACCTTC

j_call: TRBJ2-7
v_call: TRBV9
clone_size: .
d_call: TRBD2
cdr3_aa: CASSPRLAGGGEQYF
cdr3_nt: TGTGCCAGCAGCCCTCGACTAGCGGGAGGGGGTGAGCAGTACTTC

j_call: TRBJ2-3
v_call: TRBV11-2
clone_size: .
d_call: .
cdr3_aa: CASSFGQDLGGF
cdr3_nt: TGTGCCAGCAGCTTTGGACAGGACCTCGGGGGTTTT